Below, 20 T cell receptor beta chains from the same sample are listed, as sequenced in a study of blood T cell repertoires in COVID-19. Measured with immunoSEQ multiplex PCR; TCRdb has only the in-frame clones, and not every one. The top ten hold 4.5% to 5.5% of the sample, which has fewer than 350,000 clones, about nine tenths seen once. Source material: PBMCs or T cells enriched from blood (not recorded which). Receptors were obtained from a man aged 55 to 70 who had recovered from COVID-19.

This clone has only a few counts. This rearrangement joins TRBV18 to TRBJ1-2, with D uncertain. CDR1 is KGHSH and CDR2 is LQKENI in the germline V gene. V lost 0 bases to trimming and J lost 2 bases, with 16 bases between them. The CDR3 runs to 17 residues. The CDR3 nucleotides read TGTGCCAGCTCACCACCGGGCGGGGTTGGGGAAAACTATGGCTACACCTTC. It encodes CASSPPGGVGENYGYTF.

CDR3 loop: CATSDSLGQGTGELFF. Written as DNA, the CDR3 is TGTGCCACCAGTGATTCCCTGGGACAGGGAACCGGGGAGCTGTTTTTT. V is TRBV24-1 and J is TRBJ2-2, with 9 bases that match TRBD1. The CDR3 runs 16 residues. V dropped 2 bases and J dropped 5; count of bases not matched to a gene: 5. Germline CDR1 and CDR2: KGHDR and SFDVKD.

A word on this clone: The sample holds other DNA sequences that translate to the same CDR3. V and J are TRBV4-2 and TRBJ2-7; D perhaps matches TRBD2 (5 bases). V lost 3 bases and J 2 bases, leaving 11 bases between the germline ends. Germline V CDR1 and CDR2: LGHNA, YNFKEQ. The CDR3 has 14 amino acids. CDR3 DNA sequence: TGTGCCAGCAGCCAGGCACTAGGGACCTACGAGCAGTACTTC. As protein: CASSQALGTYEQYF.

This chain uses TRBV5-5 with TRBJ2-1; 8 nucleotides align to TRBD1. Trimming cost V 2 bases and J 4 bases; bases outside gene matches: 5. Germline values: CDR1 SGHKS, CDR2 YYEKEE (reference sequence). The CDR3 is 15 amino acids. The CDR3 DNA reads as TGTGCCAGCAGCTTTCAGGGGGCGGCTTACAATGAGCAGTTCTTC. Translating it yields CASSFQGAAYNEQFF.

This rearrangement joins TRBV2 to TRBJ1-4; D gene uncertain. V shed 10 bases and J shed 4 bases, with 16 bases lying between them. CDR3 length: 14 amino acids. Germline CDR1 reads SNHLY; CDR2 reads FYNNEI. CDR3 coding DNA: TGTGCCACCGACGGGCGGGAGGATAATGAAAAACTGTTTTTT. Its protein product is CATDGREDNEKLFF.

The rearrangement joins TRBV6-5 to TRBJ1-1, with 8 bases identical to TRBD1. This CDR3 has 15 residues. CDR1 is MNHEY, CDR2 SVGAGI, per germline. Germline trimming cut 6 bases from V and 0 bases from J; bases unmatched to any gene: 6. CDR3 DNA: TGTGCCAGCAGAGACAGGGGCTACATGAACACTGAAGCTTTCTTT. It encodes CASRDRGYMNTEAFF.

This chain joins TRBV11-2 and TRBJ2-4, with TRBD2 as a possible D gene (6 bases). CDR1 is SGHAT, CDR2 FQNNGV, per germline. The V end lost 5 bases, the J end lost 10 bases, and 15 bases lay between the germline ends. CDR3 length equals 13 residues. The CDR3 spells CASSPRESLIQYF. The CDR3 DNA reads TGTGCCAGCAGCCCCCGGGAGAGCCTTATTCAGTACTTC.

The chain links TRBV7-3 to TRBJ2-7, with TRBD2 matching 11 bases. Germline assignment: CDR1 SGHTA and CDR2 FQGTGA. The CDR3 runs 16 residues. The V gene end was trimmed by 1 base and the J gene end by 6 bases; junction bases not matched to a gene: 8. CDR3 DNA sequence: TGTGCCAGCAGCTTAATGACTAGCGGGAAGGAGGGCGAGCAGTACTTC. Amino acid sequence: CASSLMTSGKEGEQYF.

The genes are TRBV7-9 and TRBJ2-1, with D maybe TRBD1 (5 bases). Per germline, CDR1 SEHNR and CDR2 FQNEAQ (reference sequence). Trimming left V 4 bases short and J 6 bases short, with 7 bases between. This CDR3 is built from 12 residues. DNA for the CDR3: TGTGCCAGCAGCTCCGACAGCAATGAGCAGTTCTTC. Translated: CASSSDSNEQFF.

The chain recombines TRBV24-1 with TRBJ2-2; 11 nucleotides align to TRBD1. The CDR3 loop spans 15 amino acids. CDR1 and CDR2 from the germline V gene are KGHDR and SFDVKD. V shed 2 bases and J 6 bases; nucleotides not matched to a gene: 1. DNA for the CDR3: TGTGCCACCAGTGATTGGACAGGGGGCCCCGGGGAGCTGTTTTTT. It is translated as CATSDWTGGPGELFF.

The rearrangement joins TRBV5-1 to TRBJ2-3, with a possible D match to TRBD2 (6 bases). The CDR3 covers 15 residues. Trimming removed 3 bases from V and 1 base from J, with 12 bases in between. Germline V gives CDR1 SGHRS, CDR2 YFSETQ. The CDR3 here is CASSWMGLGTDTQYF. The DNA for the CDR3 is TGCGCCAGCAGCTGGATGGGACTGGGCACAGATACGCAGTATTTT.

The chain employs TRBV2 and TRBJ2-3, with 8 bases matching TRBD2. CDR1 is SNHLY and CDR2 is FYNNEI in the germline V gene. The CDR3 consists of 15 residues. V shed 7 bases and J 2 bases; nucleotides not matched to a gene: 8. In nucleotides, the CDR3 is TGTGCCAGCAATTGGCTAGCGGGTCTCACAGATACGCAGTATTTT. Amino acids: CASNWLAGLTDTQYF.

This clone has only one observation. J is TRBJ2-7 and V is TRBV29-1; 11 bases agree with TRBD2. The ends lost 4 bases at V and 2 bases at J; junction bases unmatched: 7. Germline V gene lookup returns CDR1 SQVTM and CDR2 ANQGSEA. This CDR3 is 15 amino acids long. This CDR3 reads CSVGGRLAGTYEQYF. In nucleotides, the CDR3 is TGCAGCGTTGGGGGAAGACTAGCGGGGACCTACGAGCAGTACTTC.

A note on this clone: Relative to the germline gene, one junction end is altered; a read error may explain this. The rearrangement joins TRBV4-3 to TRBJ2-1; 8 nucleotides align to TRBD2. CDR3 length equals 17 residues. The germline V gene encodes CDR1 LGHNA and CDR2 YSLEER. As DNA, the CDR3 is TGCGCCAGCAGCCGAGAACCCCAGCGGGGGTCCTCCAATGAGCAGTTCTTC. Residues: CASSREPQRGSSNEQFF.

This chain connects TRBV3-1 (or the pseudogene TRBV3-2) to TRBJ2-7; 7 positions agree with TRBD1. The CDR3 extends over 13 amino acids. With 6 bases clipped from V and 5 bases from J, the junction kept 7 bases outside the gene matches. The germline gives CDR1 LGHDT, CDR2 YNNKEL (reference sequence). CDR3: CASRLGQAHEQYF. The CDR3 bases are TGTGCCAGCAGACTAGGACAGGCCCACGAGCAGTACTTC.

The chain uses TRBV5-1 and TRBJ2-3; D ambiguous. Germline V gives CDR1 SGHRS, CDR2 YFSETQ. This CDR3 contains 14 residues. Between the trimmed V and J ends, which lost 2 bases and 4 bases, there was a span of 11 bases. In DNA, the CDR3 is TGCGCCAGCAGCTTTTCGCCTAGTCCAGATACGCAGTATTTT. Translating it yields CASSFSPSPDTQYF.

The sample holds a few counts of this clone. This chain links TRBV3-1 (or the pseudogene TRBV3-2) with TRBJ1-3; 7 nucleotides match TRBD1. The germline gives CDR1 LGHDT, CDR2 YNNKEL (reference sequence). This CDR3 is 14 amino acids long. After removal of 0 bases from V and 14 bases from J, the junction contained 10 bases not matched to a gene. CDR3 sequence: CASSQDIGQETVYF. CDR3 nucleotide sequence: TGTGCCAGCAGCCAAGATATCGGACAGGAGACAGTATATTTT.

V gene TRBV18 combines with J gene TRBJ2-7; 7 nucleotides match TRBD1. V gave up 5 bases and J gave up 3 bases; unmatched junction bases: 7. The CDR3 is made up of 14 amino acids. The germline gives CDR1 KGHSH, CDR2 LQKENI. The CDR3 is CASSARQGVYEQYF. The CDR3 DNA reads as TGTGCCAGCTCAGCAAGACAGGGCGTCTACGAGCAGTACTTC.

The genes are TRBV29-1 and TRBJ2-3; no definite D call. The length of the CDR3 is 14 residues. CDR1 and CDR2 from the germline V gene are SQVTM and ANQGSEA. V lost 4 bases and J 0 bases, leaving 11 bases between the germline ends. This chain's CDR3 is CSVVYIASTDTQYF. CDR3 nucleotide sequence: TGCAGCGTTGTGTACATAGCTAGCACAGATACGCAGTATTTT.

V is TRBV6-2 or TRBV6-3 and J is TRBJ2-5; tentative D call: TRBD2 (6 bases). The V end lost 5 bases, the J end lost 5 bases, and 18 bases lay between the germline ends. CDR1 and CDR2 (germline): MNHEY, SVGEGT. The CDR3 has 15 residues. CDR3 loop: CASSQHPQLAETQYF. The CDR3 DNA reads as TGTGCCAGCAGTCAACACCCCCAACTAGCTGAGACCCAGTACTTC.